The entry that follows covers one T cell receptor (beta chain) sequence. Its binding antigen is unknown. Qualities for individual bases were not recorded, and no much larger clone is one base off. These data originate in a study of cytomegalovirus exposure and HLA in healthy donors (dated by TCRdb to about 2017). About the full investigation: In an earlier analysis of around 540 of the donors, around 290 Gb of sequence data and 100 million or so unique TCR beta sequences from 180 million or so T cells were reported. To study patterns of TCR occurrence, a later analysis re-analyzed previously published TCR beta repertoires from 600 to 750 donors and added high-resolution HLA genotyping. Across 300 to 500 genotyped donors of the cohort, an average of roughly 200,000 unique TCR beta nucleotide sequences per donor were sequenced, and about a sixth of those sequences were non-productive. In a later genetic analysis, genome-wide SNP genotypes for about 55% of the roughly 670 donors were used, and that subset was treated as a discovery cohort. Both class I and class II loci were covered by HLA typing, at four-digit resolution. Using immunosequencing, the study profiled T cell repertoires from 550 to 750 subjects and related those repertoires to cytomegalovirus serostatus. Every discovery cohort repertoire had been produced on one sequencing platform. Typing coverage varied by locus: 629-630 donors for A, B, C, DRB1 and DQB1; about 520 for DQA1; about 590 for DPA1; roughly 450 for DPB1. About five DR-DQ haplotypes were handled as single units for association and clustering, since linkage in the cohort was strong. An earlier analysis of fewer than 750 of the donors used high-throughput TCR beta sequencing to judge whether each TCR beta V gene segment behaved as functional or pseudogenic. The study was designed to test whether signatures of past pathogen exposure could be identified by cataloging public T cell receptors. Among the roughly 400 genotyped donors, about 85% belonged to the genetic ancestry cluster associated with self-reported Caucasian donors. Alongside the repertoire data, information on donor age, sex, ethnicity and CMV serostatus was compiled. In the later analysis, no new phenotypic data were used to find candidate immune exposures; instead, reliance was placed on TCR beta sequences and their occurrence across donors. Along with the roughly 670-subject first cohort, a separate validation cohort of about 110 different subjects was used. An early release covering more than 500 HLA-typed donors comprised roughly 300 gigabases of sequencing data and approximately 85 million unique TCR sequences. High-throughput TCR immunosequencing, statistical association of individual TCRs with disease status, and machine learning were combined to predict cytomegalovirus infection status.

The cohort comprised 670 or so healthy bone marrow donors. Cohort members were all nominally healthy when sampled, although unrecorded immune exposures were likely present. The donor tested CMV seronegative, placing the donor among the roughly 350 seronegative members of the cohort. Every donor gave a peripheral blood sample, and the peripheral blood mononuclear cells from that sample were used for TCR beta sequencing. Genomic DNA was extracted from the blood cell samples with the Qiagen DNeasy Blood Extraction Kit. What the study reported, not specific to this receptor: In both the original and validation cohorts, the classifier was reported to diagnose cytomegalovirus status with high specificity and sensitivity. It was suggested by the authors that the approach could potentially be generalized to other disease states and immunological phenotypes. A further reported finding was that TCR beta sequences accurately predicted the HLA-A and HLA-B alleles for most subjects in the first cohort. A later analysis associated 17,000 or so TCR beta sequences with specific HLA alleles at a false discovery rate of 0.05. The earlier analysis of about 600 of the donors excluded roughly 16 rarely observed V segments, including chromosome 9 orphons, because counts were too low. The presence/absence analyses assumed that sequencing depth was roughly uniform across donors, and that assumption may not be true. A later analysis found that TCR association rates varied across HLA loci, with DRB1 alleles showing the most associated TCRs and HLA-C alleles the fewest. In a later analysis, most CMV-associated TCR beta chains were found to appear HLA-restricted, with HLA associations seemingly driven largely by CMV exposure. CMV serostatus was the only immune exposure information available for the cohort. In an earlier analysis of 587 of the donors, most TCR beta V segments appeared in productive rearrangements about 87% or about 30% of the time, broadly matching IMGT annotations. A later genetic analysis associated a missense DCLRE1C variant with V-gene and J-gene trimming of TCR beta chains, and an independent cohort replicated the association. Because the 87-base-pair reads could not distinguish some IMGT-functional V segments, including TRBV6-2 and TRBV6-3, those segments were excluded. A later genetic analysis reported fewer N-insertions in productive TCRs among donors in an Asian-associated ancestry cluster than the roughly 690-donor mean. Most TCR sequences were observed very rarely across donors, whereas some public TCRs were present in many individuals. In a later analysis, HLA-associated TCR beta chains were found to be more clonally expanded and to have lower generation probabilities than equally common non-associated chains. When HLA alleles, especially DR and DQ, strongly co-occurred, TCR associations were difficult to assign to individual alleles. Correlated functional status among segregating V segments might be attributable to linkage disequilibrium, but an unknown experimental factor could not be ruled out. Because some donors lacked HLA typing at each locus, the association tests relied only on the typed subset. Several of the top co-occurrence clusters appeared to be linked to parvovirus B19, influenza, CMV and Epstein-Barr virus, according to a later analysis. A cluster of highly shared sequence variants was judged likely to be a technical artifact of the sequencing pipeline. This cohort had only TCR beta chains sequenced, and the lack of alpha or paired-chain data limited which features could be detected. A few of the identified cytomegalovirus-associated TCR beta chains were confirmed in vitro to be specific for cytomegalovirus antigens. The study listed 164 TCR beta chains as associated with cytomegalovirus.

The CDR3, cysteine through phenylalanine, is 18 amino acids long. Kept here is only the CDR3 DNA, which spans 54 bases and is read in frame from base 1. The germline V gene provides CDR1 SGHDN and CDR2 FVKESK. Here V drops 4 bases and J drops 0 bases, and the junction holds 6 bases not matched to any gene. The method behind the library was the immunoSEQ multiplex PCR assay. For the multiplex PCR, a mixture combining 60 forward primers for TCR Vbeta segments and 13 reverse primers for TCR Jbeta segments was used. Amplification of the CDR3 region of rearranged TCR beta genes was performed with a multiplex PCR assay on genomic DNA. The amplified TCR beta libraries were sequenced on the Illumina HiSeq System as 87-base-pair reads. As for the original processing: In a later analysis, some 80 million unique TCR beta chains were counted across the roughly 700 repertoires, and roughly 9.9 million of these chains were shared by at least two donors. To remove PCR and sequencing errors, raw reads were error-corrected and collapsed into unique sequences using a nearest-neighbor algorithm that merged closely related sequences. Alignment of CDR3 sequences to IMGT reference sequences was used to assign V, D and J gene segments. For a sequence to be retained, a match of at least six nucleotides was required to both a V gene segment and a J gene segment. Rearrangements were called productive when the CDR3 lacked stop codons and stayed in frame with V and J; all others were non-productive. Following IMGT convention, CDR3 was defined as the stretch from the second conserved V-encoded cysteine up to the conserved J-encoded phenylalanine. The earlier analysis of about 610 of the donors excluded any sequence lacking an unambiguous match to a single V gene segment. An earlier analysis of several hundred of the donors classified V segments as functional when productive rearrangements were above 56.7% and as segregating when the standard deviation between donors was above 5%. A statistical classification framework was built to diagnose cytomegalovirus status from the catalog of TCR beta chain sequences. In a later analysis, TCR nucleotide sequences were compared against IMGT/GENE-DB human TR gene sequences so that V and J genes could be assigned. A later analysis assigned CDR3 sequences and most-parsimonious VDJ recombination scenarios with the TCRdist pipeline. In a later analysis, each TCR beta chain was defined by its CDR3 amino acid sequence together with its V-gene family, and reads lacking a unique V-gene family were excluded. A later analysis removed 500 to 600 highly shared, low-generation-probability nucleotide sequences to deal with suspected cross-contamination and a sequencing artifact. In a later analysis, a clonal expansion index was calculated for each public chain from normalized within-repertoire ranks of inferred template counts. In a later analysis, generation probabilities were computed with a VDJ recombination model fitted to out-of-frame rearrangements, and the resulting probabilities were checked against IGoR. In a later analysis, hypergeometric tests were used to score TCR-TCR, TCR-HLA and TCR-CMV co-occurrence, with a repertoire-size bias correction applied to TCR pairs. In a later analysis, false discovery rates were estimated by permuting HLA or CMV assignments 20 times. In a later analysis, co-occurring TCRs were grouped with DBSCAN, and TCRdist sequence similarity was added when clustering was performed within HLA-allele-positive subsets. Co-occurrence clustering excluded repertoires with fewer than 30,000 or more than 120,000 public chains, plus five with anomalous nucleotide sharing. TCRdb holds this immuneACCESS table with in-frame rearrangements only. Some clones are missing; in checked studies, unresolved V genes explain under half, and the rest has no known cause. For V, J and clone size, that table is used; D and trimming come from the DNA. The sample table holds roughly 120,000 clones, of which roughly four fifths were seen once. 2.5% of the sample rests with the top ten.

The sample consisted of PBMCs. The chain was built from TRBV14 and TRBJ2-3, and 14 junction bases match TRBD2. This TCR came from a woman in her late teens or twenties in good health and CMV-seronegative. The CDR3 reads CASSPGLAGGLSTDTQYF. Read as DNA, the sequence is TGTGCCAGCAGCCCCGGACTAGCGGGAGGCCTTAGCACAGATACGCAGTATTTT.